Given below is one T cell receptor beta chain in context. Its specificity is unknown. The protocol attached unique molecular identifiers to individual cDNA molecules. From the 5' RACE reads, TCRdb called clonotypes with MiXCR, one entry per CDR3 protein. The data hold tens of thousands of distinct CDR3 sequences, with approximately 15% observed a single time. V was shortened by 0 bases and J by 6 bases, with 4 bases between the two germline ends. CDR3 size: 12 residues. CDR1 and CDR2 from the germline V gene are SGHTA and FQGTGA. This sample is drawn from a study of early T cells in non-severe SARS-CoV-2 infection. Whole-study findings and limits: Missing private and CD4 specificities, VDJdb matching favored anti-spike CD8 responses.

This material consisted of whole blood, taken at baseline. The chain joins TRBV7-3 to TRBJ2-3; no firm D call. The TCR comes from an adult who was a healthcare worker with PCR-confirmed SARS-CoV-2 infection or an uninfected control (not recorded which). The CDR3 DNA follows: TGTGCCAGCAGCTTAACGCCCGATACGCAGTATTTT. It codes for CASSLTPDTQYF.